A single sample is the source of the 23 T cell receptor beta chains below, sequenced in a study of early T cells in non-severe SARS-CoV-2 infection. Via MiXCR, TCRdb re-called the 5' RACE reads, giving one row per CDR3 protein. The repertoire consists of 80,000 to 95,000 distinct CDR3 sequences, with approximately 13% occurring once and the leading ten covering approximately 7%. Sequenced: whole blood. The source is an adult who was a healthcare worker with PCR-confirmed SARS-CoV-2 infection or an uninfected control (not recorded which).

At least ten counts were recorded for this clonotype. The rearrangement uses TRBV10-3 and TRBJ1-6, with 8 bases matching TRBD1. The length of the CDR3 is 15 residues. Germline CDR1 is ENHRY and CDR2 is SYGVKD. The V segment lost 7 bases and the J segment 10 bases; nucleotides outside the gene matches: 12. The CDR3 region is CAITPTGERNSPLHF. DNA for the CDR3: TGTGCCATCACCCCGACAGGGGAACGAAACTCACCCCTCCACTTT.

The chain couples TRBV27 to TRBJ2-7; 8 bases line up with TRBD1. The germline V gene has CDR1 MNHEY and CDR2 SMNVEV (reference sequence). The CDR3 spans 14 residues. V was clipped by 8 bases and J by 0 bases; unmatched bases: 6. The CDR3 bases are TGTGCCAGCGGGAGACAGGGGTCCTCCTACGAGCAGTACTTC. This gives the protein CASGRQGSSYEQYF.

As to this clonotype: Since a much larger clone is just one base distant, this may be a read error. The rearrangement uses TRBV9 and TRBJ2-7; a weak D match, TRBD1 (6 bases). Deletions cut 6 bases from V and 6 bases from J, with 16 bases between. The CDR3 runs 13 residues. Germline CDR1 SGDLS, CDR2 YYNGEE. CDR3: CASNPGAGVEQYF. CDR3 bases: TGTGCCAGCAACCCCGGGGCAGGGGTCGAGCAGTACTTC.

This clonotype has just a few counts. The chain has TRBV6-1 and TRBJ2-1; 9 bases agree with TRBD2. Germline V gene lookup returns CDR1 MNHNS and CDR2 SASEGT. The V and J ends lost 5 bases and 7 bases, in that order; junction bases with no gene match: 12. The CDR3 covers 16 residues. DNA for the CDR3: TGTGCCAGCAGTCCTGTAGATGGCGGGAGGGAAAATGAGCAGTTCTTC. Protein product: CASSPVDGGRENEQFF.

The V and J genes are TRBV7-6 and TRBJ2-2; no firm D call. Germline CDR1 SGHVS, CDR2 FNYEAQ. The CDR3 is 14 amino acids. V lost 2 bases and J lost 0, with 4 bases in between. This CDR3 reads CASSLIPNTGELFF. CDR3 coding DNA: TGTGCCAGCAGCTTAATCCCGAACACCGGGGAGCTGTTTTTT.

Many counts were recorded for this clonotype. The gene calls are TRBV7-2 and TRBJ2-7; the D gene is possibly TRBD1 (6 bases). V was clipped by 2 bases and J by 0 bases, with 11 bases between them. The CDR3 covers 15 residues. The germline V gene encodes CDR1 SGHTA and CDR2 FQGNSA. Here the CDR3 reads CASSLLRGSSYEQYF. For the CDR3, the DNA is TGTGCCAGCAGCTTACTAAGGGGGAGCTCCTACGAGCAGTACTTC. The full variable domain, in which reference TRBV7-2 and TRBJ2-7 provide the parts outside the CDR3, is GAGVSQSPSNKVTEKGKDVELRCDPISGHTALYWYRQSLGQGLEFLIYFQGNSAPDKSGLPSDRFSAERTGGSVSTLTIQRTQQEDSAVYLCASSLLRGSSYEQYFGPGTRLTVT.

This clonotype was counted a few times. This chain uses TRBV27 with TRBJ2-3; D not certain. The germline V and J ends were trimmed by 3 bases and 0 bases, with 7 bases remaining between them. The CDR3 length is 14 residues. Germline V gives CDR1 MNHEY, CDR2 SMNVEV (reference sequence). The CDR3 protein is CASSFSASTDTQYF. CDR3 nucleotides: TGTGCCAGCAGTTTCTCAGCTAGCACAGATACGCAGTATTTT.

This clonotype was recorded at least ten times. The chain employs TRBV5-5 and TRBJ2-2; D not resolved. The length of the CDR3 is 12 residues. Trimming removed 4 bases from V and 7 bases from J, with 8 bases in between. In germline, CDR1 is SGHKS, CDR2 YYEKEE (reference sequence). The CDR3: CASSTGIGELFF. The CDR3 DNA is TGTGCCAGCAGCACCGGAATCGGGGAGCTGTTTTTT. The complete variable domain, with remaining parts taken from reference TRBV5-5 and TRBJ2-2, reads DAGVTQSPTHLIKTRGQQVTLRCSPISGHKSVSWYQQVLGQGPQFIFQYYEKEERGRGNFPDRFSARQFPNYSSELNVNALLLGDSALYLCASSTGIGELFFGEGSRLTVL.

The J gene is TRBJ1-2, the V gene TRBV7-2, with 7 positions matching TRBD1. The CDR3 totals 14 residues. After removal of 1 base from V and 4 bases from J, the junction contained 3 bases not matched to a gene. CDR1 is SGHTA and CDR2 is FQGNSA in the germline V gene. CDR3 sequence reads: CASSLEGTVYGYTF. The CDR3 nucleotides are TGTGCCAGCAGCTTAGAGGGGACAGTCTATGGCTACACCTTC.

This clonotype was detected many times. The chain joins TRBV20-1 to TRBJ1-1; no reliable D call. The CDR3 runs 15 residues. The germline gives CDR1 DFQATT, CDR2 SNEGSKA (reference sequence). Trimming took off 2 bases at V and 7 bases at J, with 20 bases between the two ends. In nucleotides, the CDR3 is TGCAGTGCTAGACCCGGGAAACGAACAAGCGGTGAAGCTTTCTTT. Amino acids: CSARPGKRTSGEAFF.

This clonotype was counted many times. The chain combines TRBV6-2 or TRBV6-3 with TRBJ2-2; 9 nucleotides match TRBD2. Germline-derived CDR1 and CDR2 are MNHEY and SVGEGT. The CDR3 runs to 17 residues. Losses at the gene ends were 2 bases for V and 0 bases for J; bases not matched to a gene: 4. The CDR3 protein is CASSYPRLAANTGELFF. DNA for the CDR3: TGTGCCAGCAGTTACCCCCGACTAGCGGCGAACACCGGGGAGCTGTTTTTT.

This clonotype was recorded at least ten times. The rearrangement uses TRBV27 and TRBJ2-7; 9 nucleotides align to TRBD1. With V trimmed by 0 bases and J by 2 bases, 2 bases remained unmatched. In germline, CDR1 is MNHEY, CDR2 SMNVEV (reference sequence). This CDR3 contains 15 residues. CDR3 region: CASSLSGQGPYEQYF. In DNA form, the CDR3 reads TGTGCCAGCAGTTTATCCGGACAGGGGCCCTACGAGCAGTACTTC.

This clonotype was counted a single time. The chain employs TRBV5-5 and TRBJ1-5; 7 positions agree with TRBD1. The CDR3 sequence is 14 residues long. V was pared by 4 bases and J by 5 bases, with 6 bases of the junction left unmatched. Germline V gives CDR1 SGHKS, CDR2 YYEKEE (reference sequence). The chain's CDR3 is CASSQTGNYQPQHF. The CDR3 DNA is TGTGCCAGCAGCCAGACAGGGAATTATCAGCCCCAGCATTTT.

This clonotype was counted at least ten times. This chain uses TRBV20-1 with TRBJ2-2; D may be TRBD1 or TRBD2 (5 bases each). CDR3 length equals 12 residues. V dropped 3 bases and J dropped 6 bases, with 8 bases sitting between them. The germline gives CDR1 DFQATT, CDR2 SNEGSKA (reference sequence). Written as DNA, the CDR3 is TGCAGTGCTAGCCTGGGGGCCGGGGAGCTGTTTTTT. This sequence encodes CSASLGAGELFF.

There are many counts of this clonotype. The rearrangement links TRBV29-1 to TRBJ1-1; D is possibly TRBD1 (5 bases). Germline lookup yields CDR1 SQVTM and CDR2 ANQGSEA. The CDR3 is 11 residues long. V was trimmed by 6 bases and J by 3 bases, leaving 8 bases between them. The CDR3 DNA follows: TGCAGCGTCGGGGGGGACACTGAAGCTTTCTTT. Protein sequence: CSVGGDTEAFF.

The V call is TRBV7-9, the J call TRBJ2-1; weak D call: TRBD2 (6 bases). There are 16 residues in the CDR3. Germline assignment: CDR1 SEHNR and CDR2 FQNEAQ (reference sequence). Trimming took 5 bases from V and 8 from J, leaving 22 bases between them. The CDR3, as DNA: TGTGCCAGCAGCCTTCCGACTAGTTTTACGCGGGATGAGCAGTTCTTC. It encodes CASSLPTSFTRDEQFF.

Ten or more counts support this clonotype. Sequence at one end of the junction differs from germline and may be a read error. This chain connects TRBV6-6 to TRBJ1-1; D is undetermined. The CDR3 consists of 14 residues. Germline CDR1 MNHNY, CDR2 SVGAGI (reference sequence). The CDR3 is CASGSSGRNSEAFF. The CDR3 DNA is TGTGCCAGCGGATCGTCGGGGAGGAACTCTGAAGCTTTCTTT.

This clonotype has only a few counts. Here the CDR3 DNA reads TGCAGTGCTGAGATTAGACAGTCAGGAACTGAAGCTTTCTTT. Residues: CSAEIRQSGTEAFF. This chain links TRBV20-1 with TRBJ1-1; possibly TRBD1 for D (5 bases). Trimming cost V 5 bases and J 5 bases, with 18 bases left between them. CDR1 and CDR2 from the germline V gene are DFQATT and SNEGSKA (reference sequence). The length of the CDR3 is 14 residues.

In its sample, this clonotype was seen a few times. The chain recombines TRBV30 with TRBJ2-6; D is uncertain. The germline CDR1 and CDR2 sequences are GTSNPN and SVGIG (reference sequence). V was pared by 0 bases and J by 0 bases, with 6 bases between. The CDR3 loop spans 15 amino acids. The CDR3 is CAWSVGYSGANVLTF. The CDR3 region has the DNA TGTGCCTGGAGTGTCGGGTACTCTGGGGCCAACGTCCTGACTTTC.

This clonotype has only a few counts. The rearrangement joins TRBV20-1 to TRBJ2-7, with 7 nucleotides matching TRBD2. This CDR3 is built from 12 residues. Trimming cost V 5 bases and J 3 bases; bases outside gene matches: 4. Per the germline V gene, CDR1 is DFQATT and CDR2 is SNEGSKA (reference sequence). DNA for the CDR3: TGCAGTGCTTCCGGACTAGTCTACGAGCAGTACTTC. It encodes CSASGLVYEQYF.

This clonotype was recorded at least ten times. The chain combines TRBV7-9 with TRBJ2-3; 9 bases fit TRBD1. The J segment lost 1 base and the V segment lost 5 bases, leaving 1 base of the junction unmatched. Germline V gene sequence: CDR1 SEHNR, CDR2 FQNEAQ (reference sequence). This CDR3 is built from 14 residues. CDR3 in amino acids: CASSRTGGTDTQYF. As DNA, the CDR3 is TGTGCCAGCAGCCGGACAGGGGGCACAGATACGCAGTATTTT.

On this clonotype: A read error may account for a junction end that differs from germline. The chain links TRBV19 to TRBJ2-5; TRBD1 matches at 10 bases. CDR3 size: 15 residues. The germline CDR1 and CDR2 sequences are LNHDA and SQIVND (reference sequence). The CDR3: CVSTPDRGRRETQYF. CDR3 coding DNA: TGTGTCAGTACCCCAGACAGGGGGCGCCGGGAGACCCAGTACTTC.

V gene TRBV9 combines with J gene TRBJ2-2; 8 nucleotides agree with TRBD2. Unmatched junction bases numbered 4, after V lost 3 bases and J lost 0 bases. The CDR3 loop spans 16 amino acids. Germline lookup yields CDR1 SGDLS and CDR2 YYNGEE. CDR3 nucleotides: TGTGCCAGCAGCGGACGGGGACTAGCGAACACCGGGGAGCTGTTTTTT. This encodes CASSGRGLANTGELFF.